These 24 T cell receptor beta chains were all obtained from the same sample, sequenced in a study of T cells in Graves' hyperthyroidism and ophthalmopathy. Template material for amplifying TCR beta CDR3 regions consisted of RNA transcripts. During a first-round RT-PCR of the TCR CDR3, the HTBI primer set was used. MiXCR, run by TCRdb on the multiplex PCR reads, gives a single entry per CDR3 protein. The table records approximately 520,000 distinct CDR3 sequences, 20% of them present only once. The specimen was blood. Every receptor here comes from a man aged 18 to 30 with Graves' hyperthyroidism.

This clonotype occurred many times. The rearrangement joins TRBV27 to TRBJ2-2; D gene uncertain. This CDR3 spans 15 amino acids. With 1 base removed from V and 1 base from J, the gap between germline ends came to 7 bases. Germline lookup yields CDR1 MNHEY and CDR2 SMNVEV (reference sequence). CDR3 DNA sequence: TGTGCCAGCAGTTTATTGGGGTTGAACACCGGGGAGCTGTTTTTT. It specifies CASSLLGLNTGELFF.

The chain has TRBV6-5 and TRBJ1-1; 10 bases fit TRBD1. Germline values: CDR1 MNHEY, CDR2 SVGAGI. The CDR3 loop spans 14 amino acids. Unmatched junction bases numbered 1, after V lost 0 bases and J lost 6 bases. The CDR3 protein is CASSYSGTGAEAFF. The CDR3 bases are TGTGCCAGCAGTTACTCAGGGACAGGGGCTGAAGCTTTCTTT.

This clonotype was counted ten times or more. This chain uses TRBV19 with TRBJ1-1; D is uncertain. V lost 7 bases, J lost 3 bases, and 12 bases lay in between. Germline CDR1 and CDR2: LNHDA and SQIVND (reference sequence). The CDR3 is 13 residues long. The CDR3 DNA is TGTGCCAGTACCCCCATTGGGGACACTGAAGCTTTCTTT. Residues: CASTPIGDTEAFF.

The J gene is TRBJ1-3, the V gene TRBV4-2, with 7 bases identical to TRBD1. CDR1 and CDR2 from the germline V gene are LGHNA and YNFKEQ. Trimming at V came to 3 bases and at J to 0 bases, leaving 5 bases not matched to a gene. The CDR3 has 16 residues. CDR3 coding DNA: TGTGCCAGCAGCCAGTTGGGACAGCTCTCTGGAAACACCATATATTTT. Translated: CASSQLGQLSGNTIYF.

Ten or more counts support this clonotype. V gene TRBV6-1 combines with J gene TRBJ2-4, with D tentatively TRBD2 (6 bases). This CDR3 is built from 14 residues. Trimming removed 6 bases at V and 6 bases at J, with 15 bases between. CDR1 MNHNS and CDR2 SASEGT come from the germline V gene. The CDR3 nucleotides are TGTGCCAGCAGGACGGCGGGGTTGGGAAACATTCAGTACTTC. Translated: CASRTAGLGNIQYF.

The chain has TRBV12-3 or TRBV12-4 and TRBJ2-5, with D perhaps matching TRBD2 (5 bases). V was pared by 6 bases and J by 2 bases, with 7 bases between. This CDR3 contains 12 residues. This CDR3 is CASRLAQETQYF. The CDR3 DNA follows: TGTGCCAGCAGGCTAGCACAAGAGACCCAGTACTTC.

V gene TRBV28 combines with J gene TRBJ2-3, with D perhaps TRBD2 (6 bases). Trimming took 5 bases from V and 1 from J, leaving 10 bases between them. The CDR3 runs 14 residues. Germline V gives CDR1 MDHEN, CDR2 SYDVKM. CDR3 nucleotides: TGTGCCAGCAGTGCCCCTAGCGGCACAGATACGCAGTATTTT. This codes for CASSAPSGTDTQYF. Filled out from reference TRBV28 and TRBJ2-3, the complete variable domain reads DVKVTQSSRYLVKRTGEKVFLECVQDMDHENMFWYRQDPGLGLRLIYFSYDVKMKEKGDIPEGYSVSREKKERFSLILESASTNQTSMYLCASSAPSGTDTQYFGPGTRLTVL.

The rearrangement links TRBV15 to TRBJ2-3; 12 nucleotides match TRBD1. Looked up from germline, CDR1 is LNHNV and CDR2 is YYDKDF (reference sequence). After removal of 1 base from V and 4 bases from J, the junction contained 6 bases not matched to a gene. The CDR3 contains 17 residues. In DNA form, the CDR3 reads TGTGCCACCAGCAGAGGGACCGGGACAGGGGGCGCAGATACGCAGTATTTT. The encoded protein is CATSRGTGTGGADTQYF.

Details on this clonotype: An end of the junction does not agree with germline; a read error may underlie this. The chain's CDR3 is CASMDGYYGYTF. CDR3 bases: TGTGCCAGCATGGACGGGTACTATGGTTACACCTTC. The rearrangement links TRBV2 to TRBJ1-2; D not certain. From germline, CDR1 is SNHLY and CDR2 FYNNEI. CDR3 size: 12 residues. The variable domain in full, completed from reference TRBV2 and TRBJ1-2, reads EPEVTQTPSHQVTQMGQEVILRCVPISNHLYFYWYRQILGQKVEFLVSFYNNEISEKSEIFDDQFSVERPDGSNFTLKIRSTKLEDSAMYFCASMDGYYGYTFGSGTRLTVV.

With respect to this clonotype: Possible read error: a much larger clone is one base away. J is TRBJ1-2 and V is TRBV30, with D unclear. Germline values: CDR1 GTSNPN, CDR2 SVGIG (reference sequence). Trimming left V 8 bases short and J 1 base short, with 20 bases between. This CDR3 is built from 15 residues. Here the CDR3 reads CARIWSVGFNYGYTF. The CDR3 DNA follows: TGTGCCCGGATATGGTCCGTAGGATTTAACTATGGCTACACCTTC.

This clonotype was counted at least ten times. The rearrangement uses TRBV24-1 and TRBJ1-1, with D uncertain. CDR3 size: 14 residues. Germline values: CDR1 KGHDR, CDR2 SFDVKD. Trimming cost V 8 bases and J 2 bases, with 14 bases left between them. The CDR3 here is CATTPEVLNTEAFF. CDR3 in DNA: TGTGCCACCACTCCCGAAGTTCTTAACACTGAAGCTTTCTTT.

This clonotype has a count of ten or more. CDR3 bases: TGTGCCACCAGCAGGTTGCTGGACACCGGGGAGCTGTTTTTT. It codes for CATSRLLDTGELFF. The V gene is TRBV2, the J gene TRBJ2-2; the D is unclear. Per germline, CDR1 SNHLY and CDR2 FYNNEI. The CDR3 has 14 amino acids. V lost 10 bases, J lost 3 bases, and 15 bases lay in between. Using reference TRBV2 and TRBJ2-2 for the parts outside the CDR3, the full variable domain is EPEVTQTPSHQVTQMGQEVILRCVPISNHLYFYWYRQILGQKVEFLVSFYNNEISEKSEIFDDQFSVERPDGSNFTLKIRSTKLEDSAMYFCATSRLLDTGELFFGEGSRLTVL.

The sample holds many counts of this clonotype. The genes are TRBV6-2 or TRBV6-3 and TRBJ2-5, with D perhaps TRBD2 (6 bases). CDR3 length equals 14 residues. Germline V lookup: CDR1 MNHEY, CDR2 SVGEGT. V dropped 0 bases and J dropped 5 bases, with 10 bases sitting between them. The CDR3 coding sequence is TGTGCCAGCAGTTACTCGACTAGTACCGAGACCCAGTACTTC. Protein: CASSYSTSTETQYF.

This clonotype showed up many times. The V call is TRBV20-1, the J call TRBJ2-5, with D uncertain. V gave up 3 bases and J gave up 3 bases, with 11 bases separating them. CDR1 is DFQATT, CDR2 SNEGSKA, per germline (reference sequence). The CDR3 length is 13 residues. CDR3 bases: TGCAGTGCTAGCTTAGTTTCAAAAGAGACCCAGTACTTC. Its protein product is CSASLVSKETQYF.

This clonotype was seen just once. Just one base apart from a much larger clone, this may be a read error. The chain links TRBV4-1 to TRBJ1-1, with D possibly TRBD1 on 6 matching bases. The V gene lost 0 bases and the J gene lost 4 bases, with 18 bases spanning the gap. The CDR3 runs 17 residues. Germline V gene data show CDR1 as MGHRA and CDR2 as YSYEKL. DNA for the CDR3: TGCGCCAGCAGCCAAGATGTCTACGGACAGTTGATCACTGAAGCTTTCTTT. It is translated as CASSQDVYGQLITEAFF.

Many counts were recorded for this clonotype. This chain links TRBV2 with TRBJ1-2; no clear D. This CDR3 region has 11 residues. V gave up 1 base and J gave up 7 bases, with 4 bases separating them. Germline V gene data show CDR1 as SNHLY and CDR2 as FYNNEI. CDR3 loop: CASSEGSGYTF. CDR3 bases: TGTGCCAGCAGTGAAGGGAGTGGCTACACCTTC.

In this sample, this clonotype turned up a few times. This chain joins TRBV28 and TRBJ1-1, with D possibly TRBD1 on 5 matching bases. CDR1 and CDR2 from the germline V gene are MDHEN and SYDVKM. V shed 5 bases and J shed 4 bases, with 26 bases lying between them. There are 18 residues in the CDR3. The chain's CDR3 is CASSALGAGTLGSTEAFF. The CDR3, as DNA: TGTGCCAGCAGTGCACTTGGGGCCGGGACCCTGGGGAGCACTGAAGCTTTCTTT.

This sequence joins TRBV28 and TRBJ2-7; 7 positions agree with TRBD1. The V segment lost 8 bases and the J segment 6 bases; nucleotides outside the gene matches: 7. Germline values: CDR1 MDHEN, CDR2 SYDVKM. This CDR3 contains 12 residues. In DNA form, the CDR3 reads TGTGCCAGCCGACAGGGTTTGGGCGAGCAGTACTTC. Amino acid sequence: CASRQGLGEQYF.

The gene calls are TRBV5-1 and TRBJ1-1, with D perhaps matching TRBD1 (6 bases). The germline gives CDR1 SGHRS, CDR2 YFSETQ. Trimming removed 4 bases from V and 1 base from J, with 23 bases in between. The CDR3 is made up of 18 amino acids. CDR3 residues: CASSQYLTGQPQNTEAFF. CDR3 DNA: TGCGCCAGCAGCCAATACCTGACCGGACAGCCGCAGAACACTGAAGCTTTCTTT.

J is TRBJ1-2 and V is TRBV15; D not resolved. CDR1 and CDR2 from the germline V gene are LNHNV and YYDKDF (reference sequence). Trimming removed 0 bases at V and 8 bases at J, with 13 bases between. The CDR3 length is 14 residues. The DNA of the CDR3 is TGTGCCACCAGCAGAGATCGGGAGGTGGGGGGCTACACCTTC. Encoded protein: CATSRDREVGGYTF.

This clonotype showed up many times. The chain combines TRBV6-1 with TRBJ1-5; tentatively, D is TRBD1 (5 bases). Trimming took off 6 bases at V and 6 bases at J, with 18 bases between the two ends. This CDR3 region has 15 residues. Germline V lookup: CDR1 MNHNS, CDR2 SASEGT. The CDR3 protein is CASSPRRRGGQPQHF. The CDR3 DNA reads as TGTGCCAGCAGCCCCCGCCGGAGGGGCGGTCAGCCCCAGCATTTT.

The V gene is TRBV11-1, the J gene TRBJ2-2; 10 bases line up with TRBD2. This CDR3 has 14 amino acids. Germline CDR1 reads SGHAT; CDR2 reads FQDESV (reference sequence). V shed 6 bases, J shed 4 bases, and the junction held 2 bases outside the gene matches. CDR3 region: CASRRLAGTGELFF. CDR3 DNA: TGTGCCAGCAGGCGACTAGCGGGCACCGGGGAGCTGTTTTTT. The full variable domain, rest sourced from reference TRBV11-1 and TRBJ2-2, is EAEVAQSPRYKITEKSQAVAFWCDPISGHATLYWYRQILGQGPELLVQFQDESVVDDSQLPKDRFSAERLKGVDSTLKIQPAELGDSAMYLCASRRLAGTGELFFGEGSRLTVL.

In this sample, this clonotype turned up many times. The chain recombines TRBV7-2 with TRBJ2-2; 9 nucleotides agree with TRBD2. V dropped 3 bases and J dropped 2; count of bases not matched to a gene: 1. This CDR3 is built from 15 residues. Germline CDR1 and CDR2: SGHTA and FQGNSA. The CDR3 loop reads CASSFSGGNTGELFF. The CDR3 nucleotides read TGTGCCAGCAGCTTTAGCGGGGGTAACACCGGGGAGCTGTTTTTT.

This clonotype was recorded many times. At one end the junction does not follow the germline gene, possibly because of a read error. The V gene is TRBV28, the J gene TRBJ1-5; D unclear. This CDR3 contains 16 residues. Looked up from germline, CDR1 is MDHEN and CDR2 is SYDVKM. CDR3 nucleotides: TGTACCAGCAGTTTGCTTAGACACTATAGCAATCAGCCCCAGCATTTT. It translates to CTSSLLRHYSNQPQHF. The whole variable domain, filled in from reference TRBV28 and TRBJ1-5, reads DVKVTQSSRYLVKRTGEKVFLECVQDMDHENMFWYRQDPGLGLRLIYFSYDVKMKEKGDIPEGYSVSREKKERFSLILESASTNQTSMYLCTSSLLRHYSNQPQHFGDGTRLSIL.